This T cell receptor (beta chain) originates from a study of technical replicates of blood from a few donors. TCRdb's copy holds only in-frame clones and misses some; the assay was immunoSEQ multiplex PCR. This table holds tens of thousands of clones, roughly 97% found once. This CDR3 contains 15 residues. The germline gives CDR1 SNHLY, CDR2 FYNNEI. Between the trimmed V and J ends, which lost 6 bases and 1 base, there was a span of 12 bases. Sample: T cells isolated from PBMCs. This sequence originates from a human donor in good health. The chain links TRBV2 to TRBJ2-2, with D perhaps matching TRBD1 (5 bases). CDR3 nucleotide sequence: TGTGCCAGCAGGGGCAGGGCTAAGAACACCGGGGAGCTGTTTTTT. It codes for CASRGRAKNTGELFF.